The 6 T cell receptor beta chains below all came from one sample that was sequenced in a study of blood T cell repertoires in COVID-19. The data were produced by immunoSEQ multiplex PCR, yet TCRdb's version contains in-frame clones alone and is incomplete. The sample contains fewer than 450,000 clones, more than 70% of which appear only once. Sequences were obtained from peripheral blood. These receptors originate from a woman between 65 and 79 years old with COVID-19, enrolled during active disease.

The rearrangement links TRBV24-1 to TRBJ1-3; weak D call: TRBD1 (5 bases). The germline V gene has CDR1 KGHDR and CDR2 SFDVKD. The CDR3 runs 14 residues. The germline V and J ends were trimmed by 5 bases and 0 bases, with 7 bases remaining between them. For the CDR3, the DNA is TGTGCCACCAGTGGTACAGGCTCTGGAAACACCATATATTTT. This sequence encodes CATSGTGSGNTIYF.

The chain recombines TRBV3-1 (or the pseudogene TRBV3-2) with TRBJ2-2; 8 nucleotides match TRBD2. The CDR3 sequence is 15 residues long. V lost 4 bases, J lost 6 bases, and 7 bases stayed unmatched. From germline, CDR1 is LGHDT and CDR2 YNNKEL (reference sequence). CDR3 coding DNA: TGTGCCAGCAGCCTAACCGGACTAGCATCCGGGGAGCTGTTTTTT. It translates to CASSLTGLASGELFF.

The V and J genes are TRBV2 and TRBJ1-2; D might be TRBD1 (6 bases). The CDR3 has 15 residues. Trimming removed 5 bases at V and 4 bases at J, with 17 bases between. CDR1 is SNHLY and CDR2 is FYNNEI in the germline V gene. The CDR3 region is CASSYRVEGAYGYTF. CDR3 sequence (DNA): TGTGCCAGCAGTTACAGGGTTGAGGGTGCCTATGGCTACACCTTC.

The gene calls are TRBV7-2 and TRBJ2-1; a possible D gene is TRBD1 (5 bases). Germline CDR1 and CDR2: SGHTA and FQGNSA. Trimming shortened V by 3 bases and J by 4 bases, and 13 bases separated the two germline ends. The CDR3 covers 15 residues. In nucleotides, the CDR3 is TGTGCCAGCAGCTTTAGGGGCGACCCTTACAATGAGCAGTTCTTC. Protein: CASSFRGDPYNEQFF.

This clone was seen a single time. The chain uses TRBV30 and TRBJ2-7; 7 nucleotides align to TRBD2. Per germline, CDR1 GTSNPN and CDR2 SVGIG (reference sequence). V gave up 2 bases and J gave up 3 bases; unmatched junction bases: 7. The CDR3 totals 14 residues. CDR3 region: CAWSSRGSLYEQYF. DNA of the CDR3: TGTGCCTGGAGTTCGCGGGGGTCGCTCTACGAGCAGTACTTC.

For the CDR3, the DNA is TGTGCCAGCTCACTGCGACAGGGCCCAGATACGCAGTATTTT. Translation gives CASSLRQGPDTQYF. The chain links TRBV18 to TRBJ2-3, with 7 bases matching TRBD1. Germline loops: CDR1 KGHSH, CDR2 LQKENI. Losses at the gene ends were 4 bases for V and 4 bases for J; bases not matched to a gene: 5. The CDR3 is 14 amino acids. Full variable domain (outside the CDR3, taken from reference TRBV18 and TRBJ2-3): NAGVMQNPRHLVRRRGQEARLRCSPMKGHSHVYWYRQLPEEGLKFMVYLQKENIIDESGMPKERFSAEFPKEGPSILRIQQVVRGDSAAYFCASSLRQGPDTQYFGPGTRLTVL.